The 9 T cell receptor beta chains reported below all come from one sample, sequenced in a study of cytomegalovirus exposure and HLA in healthy donors. PCR was performed using 60 Vbeta and 13 Jbeta primers. Using immunoSEQ multiplex PCR, the repertoire was profiled, and TCRdb retains in-frame clones only, with some absent. The top ten clones hold 4% to 5.5% of a sample with roughly 65,000 clones, around three quarters of them seen once. Sequenced sample: PBMCs. These receptor sequences come from a woman aged 30 to 39 in good health and CMV-seronegative.

This clone was recorded only once. The chain uses TRBV7-9 and TRBJ2-3; D may be TRBD2 (5 bases). Germline lookup yields CDR1 SEHNR and CDR2 FQNEAQ (reference sequence). Trimming cost V 1 base and J 10 bases, with 12 bases left between them. This CDR3 has 13 residues. CDR3 sequence (DNA): TGTGCCAGCAGCTTAGATGAGGGAGTGGCGCAGTATTTT. Translating gives CASSLDEGVAQYF.

The V and J genes are TRBV30 and TRBJ1-4; D uncertain. This CDR3 region has 13 residues. Germline lookup yields CDR1 GTSNPN and CDR2 SVGIG (reference sequence). V lost 1 base to trimming and J lost 5 bases, with 8 bases between them. The CDR3 DNA reads TGTGCCTGGAGTGCCCCCGTAAATGAAAAACTGTTTTTT. Amino acids: CAWSAPVNEKLFF.

A single count supports this clone. This rearrangement joins TRBV7-2 to TRBJ2-7, with 7 bases lining up with TRBD2. The CDR3 length is 14 residues. J gave up 3 bases and V 4 bases, and 6 bases lay outside the gene matches. CDR1 and CDR2 from the germline V gene are SGHTA and FQGNSA. CDR3 bases: TGTGCCAGCAGCTCGTCGGGGAGGGACTACGAGCAGTACTTC. Translated, it gives CASSSSGRDYEQYF.

The chain couples TRBV5-6 to TRBJ2-7, with a tentative D call TRBD1 (5 bases). In germline, CDR1 is SGHDT, CDR2 YYEEEE. Trimming pared 2 bases from V and 2 bases from J, leaving 5 bases between. The CDR3 loop spans 12 amino acids. CDR3 bases: TGTGCCAGCAGCTTACAGGCCTACGAGCAGTACTTC. It is translated as CASSLQAYEQYF.

The chain uses TRBV5-1 and TRBJ2-7, with TRBD1 as a possible D gene (6 bases). Trimming cost V 3 bases and J 2 bases, with 12 bases left between them. The CDR3 covers 14 residues. Germline loops: CDR1 SGHRS, CDR2 YFSETQ. CDR3: CASSYSQGPYEQYF. DNA for the CDR3: TGCGCCAGCAGCTATTCCCAGGGGCCCTACGAGCAGTACTTC. Full variable domain (outside the CDR3, taken from reference TRBV5-1 and TRBJ2-7): KAGVTQTPRYLIKTRGQQVTLSCSPISGHRSVSWYQQTPGQGLQFLFEYFSETQRNKGNFPGRFSGRQFSNSRSEMNVSTLELGDSALYLCASSYSQGPYEQYFGPGTRLTVT.

This clone has more than one count but fewer than ten. CDR3 DNA sequence: TGTGCCAGTAGTCCTGAGACAGGGATTGGGCAGCCCCAGCATTTT. It is translated as CASSPETGIGQPQHF. This rearrangement joins TRBV19 to TRBJ1-5, with TRBD1 matching 7 bases. Germline V gene lookup returns CDR1 LNHDA and CDR2 SQIVND (reference sequence). The CDR3 sequence is 15 residues long. V shed 5 bases, J shed 7 bases, and the junction held 11 bases outside the gene matches.

This clone was detected a few times. The gene calls are TRBV6-1 and TRBJ2-3; 11 bases line up with TRBD2. This CDR3 is 15 amino acids long. With V trimmed by 3 bases and J by 4 bases, 3 bases remained unmatched. Germline V CDR1 and CDR2: MNHNS, SASEGT. The CDR3 spells CASSEGLADSDTQYF. The DNA of the CDR3 is TGTGCCAGCAGTGAGGGACTAGCGGATTCAGATACGCAGTATTTT.

The CDR3 DNA sequence: TGCGCCAGCAGCCAAGAGGGACAGTATGGCTACACCTTC. Translating gives CASSQEGQYGYTF. The gene calls are TRBV4-3 and TRBJ1-2; 7 positions agree with TRBD1. Germline loops: CDR1 LGHNA, CDR2 YSLEER. Trimming cost V 0 bases and J 5 bases; bases outside gene matches: 0. This CDR3 contains 13 residues.

This clone appeared a single time. The chain combines TRBV9 with TRBJ2-7; D might be TRBD1 (6 bases). V lost 0 bases, J lost 2 bases, and 12 bases lay in between. Germline CDR1 SGDLS, CDR2 YYNGEE. CDR3 length: 15 residues. The CDR3 loop is CASSVVATGPYEQYF. In DNA, the CDR3 is TGTGCCAGCAGCGTAGTCGCGACAGGCCCCTACGAGCAGTACTTC.